Given below is one TCR beta chain in context. Germline CDR1 SNHLY, CDR2 FYNNEI. The CDR3 covers 15 residues. J was trimmed by 9 bases and V by 5 bases; bases with no gene match: 14. The data derive from a study of blood T cell repertoires in COVID-19. Across the study: Specimens from acute and convalescent COVID-19 originated in the United States, Italy and Spain.

Authors' analysis steps: Reference gene primer amplification yielded estimated nucleated cell counts. Using immunoSEQ multiplex PCR, the repertoire was profiled, and TCRdb retains in-frame clones only, with some absent. Clonal size and the V and J genes are those of that table, whereas D and trimming came from the DNA. The data hold approximately 64,000 clones, with just over 85% observed a single time. The sequence was collected from a woman aged 60 to 75 with COVID-19, enrolled during active disease. The sample comprised peripheral blood. The rearrangement links TRBV2 to TRBJ2-7, with 9 bases that match TRBD2. The CDR3 region is CASSRSLAGLLGQYF. In DNA form, the CDR3 reads TGTGCCAGCAGTCGCTCGCTAGCGGGACTCCTGGGGCAGTACTTC. The entire variable domain, with the rest obtained from reference TRBV2 and TRBJ2-7, is as follows: EPEVTQTPSHQVTQMGQEVILRCVPISNHLYFYWYRQILGQKVEFLVSFYNNEISEKSEIFDDQFSVERPDGSNFTLKIRSTKLEDSAMYFCASSRSLAGLLGQYFGPGTRLTVT.